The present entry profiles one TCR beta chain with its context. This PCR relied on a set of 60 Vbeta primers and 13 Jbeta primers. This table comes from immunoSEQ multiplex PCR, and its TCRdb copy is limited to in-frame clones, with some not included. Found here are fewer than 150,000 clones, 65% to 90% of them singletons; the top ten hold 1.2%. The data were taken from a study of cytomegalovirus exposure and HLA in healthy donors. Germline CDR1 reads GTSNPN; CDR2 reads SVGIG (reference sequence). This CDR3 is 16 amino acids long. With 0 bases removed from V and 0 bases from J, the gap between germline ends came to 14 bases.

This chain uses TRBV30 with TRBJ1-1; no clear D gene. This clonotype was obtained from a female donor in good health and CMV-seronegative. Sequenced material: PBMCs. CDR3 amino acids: CAWSVSGKRLNTEAFF. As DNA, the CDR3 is TGTGCCTGGAGTGTGAGCGGCAAGAGGCTGAACACTGAAGCTTTCTTT.